The clone carrying this T cell receptor beta chain was observed at least ten times. The data are from a study of T-cell reconstitution after alpha-beta-depleted transplantation in children. Per germline, CDR1 SGHTA and CDR2 FQGNSA. V was clipped by 5 bases and J by 5 bases, with 18 bases between them. The CDR3 contains 15 residues. Molecular barcoding with unique molecular identifiers was used for the TCRbeta library. One entry per CDR3 protein, called by TCRdb with MiXCR from the PCR reads. The sample includes about 100,000 distinct CDR3 sequences, 6% to 9% of them seen just once. The source was PBMCs, collected before TCRalphabeta/CD19-depleted stem cell transplant. This chain connects TRBV7-2 to TRBJ2-5; a weak D match, TRBD1 (5 bases). The sequence derives from a boy aged 2 to 10 with acute lymphoblastic leukemia, due to receive a stem cell transplant. The CDR3 spells CASSPPLGLMETQYF. For the CDR3, the DNA is TGTGCCAGCAGCCCACCGTTGGGGCTGATGGAGACCCAGTACTTC.